The source of this TCR beta chain is a study of technical replicates of blood from a few donors. The method was immunoSEQ multiplex PCR; TCRdb's version includes in-frame clones alone and lacks a portion of them. The sample consists of about 79,000 clones, 94% of them appearing once. J gave up 3 bases and V 5 bases, and 3 bases lay outside the gene matches. Germline lookup yields CDR1 SGHNT and CDR2 YENEEA. This CDR3 has 13 amino acids. The sample was T cells isolated from PBMCs. The sequence was obtained from a human donor in good health. The rearrangement joins TRBV11-3 to TRBJ2-7, with 8 nucleotides matching TRBD2. Here the CDR3 DNA reads TGTGCCAGCAGCGGAGGGACTAGCTACGAGCAGTACTTC. Its protein is CASSGGTSYEQYF.